Below, 18 T cell receptor beta chains from the same sample are listed, as sequenced in a study of human T cells and chemical hapten exposure. TCRdb reprocessed the RACE reads with MiXCR, giving one entry per CDR3 protein. The profile shows about 73,000 distinct CDR3 sequences, 8.5% of them singletons. Documented time point: patch test 2, 6 weeks after DPC sensitization. As for treatment: therapeutic diphenylcyclopropenone sensitization with weekly scalp DPC. The sample consisted of whole blood, taken in connection with sensitization to the hapten diphenylcyclopropenone (DPC). The receptor source for this set is a woman in her forties or fifties with alopecia areata. Some clones in this sample may be carry-over from other donors' samples.

There are a few counts of this clonotype. The J gene is TRBJ2-6, the V gene TRBV7-9; D is undetermined. From germline, CDR1 is SEHNR and CDR2 FQNEAQ (reference sequence). The V end was cut by 1 base, the J end by 4 bases, with 8 bases between. The CDR3 has 15 residues. The CDR3 DNA follows: TGTGCCAGCAGCTTAGTAGGGTCAGGGGCCAACGTCCTGACTTTC. As protein: CASSLVGSGANVLTF.

In this sample, this clonotype turned up many times. For the CDR3, the DNA is TGCAGCGTTGAGTCTGGAAACACCATATATTTT. Encoded protein: CSVESGNTIYF. V and J are TRBV29-1 and TRBJ1-3; D not certain. The CDR3 contains 11 residues. The V gene lost 3 bases and the J gene lost 1 base, with 1 base spanning the gap. In germline, CDR1 is SQVTM, CDR2 ANQGSEA.

The chain has TRBV12-3 or TRBV12-4 and TRBJ2-1; TRBD1 or TRBD2 may be the D gene (5 bases each). This CDR3 is built from 13 residues. The V end lost 1 base, the J end lost 12 bases, and 13 bases lay between the germline ends. CDR3 sequence reads: CASSLDEGSGQFF. As DNA, the CDR3 is TGTGCCAGCAGTTTAGACGAGGGGTCAGGGCAGTTCTTC.

This clonotype was recorded a few times. The V and J genes are TRBV6-5 and TRBJ1-1; the D gene is possibly TRBD1 (5 bases). Germline V gene sequence: CDR1 MNHEY, CDR2 SVGAGI. V gave up 2 bases and J gave up 4 bases, with 11 bases separating them. The CDR3 loop spans 14 amino acids. The CDR3 DNA follows: TGTGCCAGCAGTTACACCGGGGCGGGCACTGAAGCTTTCTTT. Translated: CASSYTGAGTEAFF.

The chain couples TRBV15 to TRBJ2-5; 9 bases align to TRBD2. CDR1 and CDR2 from the germline V gene are LNHNV and YYDKDF (reference sequence). The CDR3 runs to 14 residues. Trimming took 3 bases from V and 4 from J; bases not matched to a gene: 3. The CDR3 loop is CATSSAGGPETQYF. CDR3 nucleotide sequence: TGTGCCACCAGCAGTGCGGGAGGGCCAGAGACCCAGTACTTC.

This clonotype turned up a few times. This rearrangement joins TRBV29-1 to TRBJ1-1; D uncertain. Germline lookup yields CDR1 SQVTM and CDR2 ANQGSEA. The CDR3 totals 14 residues. Trimming shortened V by 5 bases and J by 0 bases, and 13 bases separated the two germline ends. CDR3 coding DNA: TGCAGCGTTACCCCGGACGGGGTGAACACTGAAGCTTTCTTT. Translation gives CSVTPDGVNTEAFF.

The table lists this clonotype with a few counts. The V call is TRBV2, the J call TRBJ2-7, with a weak D call TRBD2 (6 bases). Germline loops: CDR1 SNHLY, CDR2 FYNNEI. V was trimmed by 5 bases and J by 2 bases, leaving 16 bases between them. The CDR3 loop spans 15 amino acids. This CDR3 reads CASSSEGTGPYEQYF. Written as DNA, the CDR3 is TGTGCCAGCAGTTCGGAGGGCACCGGCCCCTACGAGCAGTACTTC.

This clonotype occurred many times. V usage is TRBV7-9 and J usage is TRBJ2-3; D gene unclear. Germline CDR1 SEHNR, CDR2 FQNEAQ (reference sequence). Between the trimmed V and J ends, which lost 2 bases and 6 bases, there was a span of 6 bases. This CDR3 region has 12 residues. The CDR3 coding sequence is TGTGCCAGCAGCTTACTGGCGGATACGCAGTATTTT. Protein product: CASSLLADTQYF.

This clonotype was seen many times. This chain connects TRBV29-1 to TRBJ2-6; 10 bases line up with TRBD1. The CDR3 is made up of 16 amino acids. V lost 4 bases to trimming and J lost 0 bases; unmatched junction nucleotides: 3. Germline V gives CDR1 SQVTM, CDR2 ANQGSEA. CDR3 nucleotide sequence: TGCAGCGTTGGGGACAGGGGCCCCTCTGGGGCCAACGTCCTGACTTTC. It is translated as CSVGDRGPSGANVLTF. The whole variable domain, filled in from reference TRBV29-1 and TRBJ2-6, reads SAVISQKPSRDICQRGTSLTIQCQVDSQVTMMFWYRQQPGQSLTLIATANQGSEATYESGFVIDKFPISRPNLTFSTLTVSNMSPEDSSIYLCSVGDRGPSGANVLTFGAGSRLTVL.

This clonotype was detected ten times or more. The rearrangement links TRBV12-3 or TRBV12-4 to TRBJ1-6; possible D gene TRBD1, 6 bases. CDR3 length: 14 residues. The V gene lost 6 bases and the J gene lost 10 bases, with 16 bases spanning the gap. CDR3 sequence reads: CASRPGGRGSPLHF. In nucleotides, the CDR3 is TGTGCCAGCAGGCCCGGAGGGAGGGGGTCACCCCTCCACTTT.

The table lists this clonotype with a few counts. This sequence joins TRBV6-8 and TRBJ2-1; D perhaps matches TRBD2 (6 bases). V gave up 5 bases and J gave up 4 bases, with 15 bases separating them. Germline-derived CDR1 and CDR2 are MNHGY and SAAAGT. The CDR3 has 15 residues. In DNA form, the CDR3 reads TGTGCCAGCAGTCGACTAGGGGAGATTTACAATGAGCAGTTCTTC. Protein product: CASSRLGEIYNEQFF.

On this clonotype itself: A much more abundant neighbour one base away suggests this may be a read error. In nucleotides, the CDR3 is TGTGCCAGCAGCTCCGGACAGGGCACCGAAAACCTGTTTTTT. Translating gives CASSSGQGTENLFF. This chain uses TRBV25-1 with TRBJ1-4; the match to TRBD1 covers 8 bases. Per the germline V gene, CDR1 is MGHDK and CDR2 is SYGVNS. The CDR3 totals 14 residues.

This clonotype came up many times. The rearrangement links TRBV6-5 to TRBJ1-1; D remains ambiguous. Germline-derived CDR1 and CDR2 are MNHEY and SVGAGI. V lost 6 bases and J lost 0, with 11 bases in between. The CDR3 is 14 residues long. The CDR3 region is CASRKTLMNTEAFF. The CDR3 nucleotides are TGTGCCAGCAGAAAGACATTGATGAACACTGAAGCTTTCTTT.

With respect to this clonotype: A much bigger clone sits one base away, suggesting this may be a read error. This chain uses TRBV20-1 with TRBJ1-1; 7 bases agree with TRBD1. Germline V CDR1 and CDR2: DFQATT, SNEGSKA (reference sequence). This CDR3 has 16 residues. In DNA form, the CDR3 reads TGCAGAGCTAGGCGAGGGCAGGGGGTTTGGAGCACTGAAGCTTTCTTT. Protein product: CRARRGQGVWSTEAFF.

V and J are TRBV28 and TRBJ1-5; D gene ambiguous. V gave up 1 base and J gave up 7 bases, with 14 bases separating them. Germline V gene data show CDR1 as MDHEN and CDR2 as SYDVKM. There are 15 residues in the CDR3. This CDR3 reads CASSLYGVPRQPQHF. CDR3 DNA: TGTGCCAGCAGTTTATACGGGGTCCCAAGGCAGCCCCAGCATTTT.

This clonotype was observed a handful of times. The rearrangement joins TRBV6-5 to TRBJ1-2; D is uncertain. Looked up from germline, CDR1 is MNHEY and CDR2 is SVGAGI. V dropped 7 bases and J dropped 4 bases, with 22 bases sitting between them. The CDR3 runs to 16 residues. The CDR3 sequence is CASTPAWSQTSYGYTF. CDR3 bases: TGTGCCAGCACCCCGGCTTGGTCTCAGACGTCCTATGGCTACACCTTC.

This clonotype was observed many times. The genes are TRBV29-1 and TRBJ1-4; the match to TRBD1 covers 7 bases. The CDR3 runs to 14 residues. In germline, CDR1 is SQVTM, CDR2 ANQGSEA. J was trimmed by 13 bases and V by 7 bases; bases with no gene match: 18. The CDR3 loop is CSGGDTTLQGGLFF. CDR3 nucleotides: TGCAGCGGGGGGGACACCACCCTGCAGGGGGGACTGTTTTTT.

The gene calls are TRBV6-5 and TRBJ1-4; 9 nucleotides match TRBD1. The CDR3 extends over 13 amino acids. Losses at the gene ends were 6 bases for V and 10 bases for J; bases not matched to a gene: 6. CDR1 is MNHEY, CDR2 SVGAGI, per germline. CDR3 residues: CASREDRGGKLFF. In DNA form, the CDR3 reads TGTGCCAGCAGAGAAGACAGGGGGGGAAAACTGTTTTTT.